Listed below are T cell receptor beta chains from one sample, sequenced in a study of T cell responses to AZD1222 COVID-19 vaccine. The repertoire was sequenced with immunoSEQ multiplex PCR; TCRdb's copy has only in-frame clones and lacks some. The table shows 150,000 to 200,000 clones, with 90% to 95% occurring only once. The input for sequencing was peripheral blood, taken on day 0 of AZD1222 vaccination. The receptors here all came from an adult in good health. CDR3s include the opening cysteine and the closing phenylalanine or tryptophan. The D gene is left open where the match is weak.

-	TRBV2	TRBJ1-1	CASSGGLWDTEAFF	TGTGCCAGCAGTGGGGGCCTATGGGACACTGAAGCTTTCTTT
TRBD1	TRBV19	TRBJ1-1	CASSETGDGGEAFF	TGTGCCAGTAGCGAGACAGGGGACGGTGGTGAAGCTTTCTTT
TRBD2	TRBV5-4	TRBJ2-2	CASSLGLVNTGELFF	TGTGCCAGCAGCCTGGGACTAGTGAACACCGGGGAGCTGTTTTTT
-	TRBV9	TRBJ1-1	CASSVARVGTEAFF	TGTGCCAGCAGCGTAGCTAGGGTGGGCACTGAAGCTTTCTTT
-	TRBV6-5	TRBJ1-2	CASRPGRTYGYTF	TGTGCCAGTCGACCGGGACGTACCTATGGCTACACCTTC
TRBD1	TRBV15	TRBJ2-2	CATGASLSEQGVTGELFF	TGTGCCACCGGGGCGAGCCTTTCGGAGCAGGGGGTAACCGGGGAGCTGTTTTTT
-	TRBV4-1	TRBJ1-6	CASSQDLKGSNNSPLHF	TGCGCCAGCAGCCAAGATTTAAAGGGCAGTAACAATTCACCCCTCCACTTT
-	TRBV2	TRBJ2-6	CASRKGSSGANVLTF	TGTGCCAGCCGGAAAGGGAGCTCTGGGGCCAACGTCCTGACTTTC
TRBD1	TRBV6-6	TRBJ1-1	CASSYRILGQVEAFF	TGTGCCAGCAGTTACCGCATACTAGGACAGGTTGAAGCTTTCTTT
-	TRBV28	TRBJ1-5	CASSQVNQPQHF	TGTGCCAGCTCACAGGTCAATCAGCCCCAGCATTTT
TRBD2	TRBV16	TRBJ2-3	CASSRDSPGLAGGRTDTQYF	TGTGCCAGCAGCCGAGACAGCCCGGGACTAGCGGGAGGGCGCACAGATACGCAGTATTTT
-	TRBV20-1	TRBJ1-5	CSASSFQPGRGQPQHF	TGCAGTGCTAGTTCCTTCCAGCCGGGCCGGGGTCAGCCCCAGCATTTT
-	TRBV6-6	TRBJ2-1	CASSYSSGTPLFF	TGTGCCAGCAGTTACTCTTCCGGGACTCCCCTGTTCTTC
TRBD1	TRBV28	TRBJ1-1	CASSQGGTTEAFF	TGTGCCAGCAGTCAGGGGGGTACCACTGAAGCTTTCTTT
-	TRBV4-1	TRBJ1-5	CASSQDSGGNSNQPQHF	TGCGCCAGCAGCCAAGATTCGGGGGGAAATAGCAATCAGCCCCAGCATTTT
-	TRBV5-1	TRBJ1-4	CASSQDNDEKLFF	TGCGCCAGCAGCCAAGACAACGATGAAAAACTGTTTTTT
TRBD2	TRBV28	TRBJ2-7	CATFPSGRSYEQYF	TGTGCCACTTTCCCTAGCGGGAGGTCCTACGAGCAGTACTTC
TRBD2	TRBV27	TRBJ2-5	CASSRAGASSGETQYF	TGTGCCAGCAGTAGAGCGGGAGCTTCCTCCGGGGAGACCCAGTACTTC